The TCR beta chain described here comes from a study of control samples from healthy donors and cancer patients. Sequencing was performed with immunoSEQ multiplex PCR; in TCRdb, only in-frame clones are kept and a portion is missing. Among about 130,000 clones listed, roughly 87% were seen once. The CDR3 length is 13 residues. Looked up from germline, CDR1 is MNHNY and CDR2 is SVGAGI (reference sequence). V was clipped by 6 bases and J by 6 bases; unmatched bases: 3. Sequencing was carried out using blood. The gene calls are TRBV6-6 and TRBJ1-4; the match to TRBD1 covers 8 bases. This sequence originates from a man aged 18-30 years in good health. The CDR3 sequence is CASSDRGYEKLFF. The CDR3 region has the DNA TGTGCCAGCAGCGACAGGGGTTATGAAAAACTGTTTTTT.